The 18 T cell receptor beta chains given below trace back to one sample, sequenced in a study of blood T cell repertoires in COVID-19. This table comes from immunoSEQ multiplex PCR, and its TCRdb copy is limited to in-frame clones, with some not included. The profile shows over 300,000 clones, over 75% of them singletons. Sequenced sample: PBMCs or T cells enriched from blood (not recorded which). Receptor source: a woman aged 25-40 years with acute COVID-19.

The chain uses TRBV19 and TRBJ1-2, with D perhaps matching TRBD1 (6 bases). The CDR3 sequence is 13 residues long. Trimming shortened V by 2 bases and J by 7 bases, and 11 bases separated the two germline ends. Germline V gives CDR1 LNHDA, CDR2 SQIVND (reference sequence). Here the CDR3 DNA reads TGTGCCAGTAGTATATCACAGGGCGGTGGCTACACCTTC. Translated, it gives CASSISQGGGYTF.

This chain connects TRBV7-9 to TRBJ2-1; TRBD2 is a possible D gene (6 bases). CDR1 and CDR2 (germline): SEHNR, FQNEAQ (reference sequence). V was pared by 1 base and J by 3 bases, with 19 bases between. This CDR3 has 18 residues. The CDR3 loop reads CASSLVVGIADLYNEQFF. In nucleotides, the CDR3 is TGTGCCAGCAGCTTAGTGGTAGGTATAGCGGACCTCTACAATGAGCAGTTCTTC.

The CDR3 nucleotides are TGTGCCAGCAGTTTTAGCTACAATGAGCAGTTCTTC. Its translation is CASSFSYNEQFF. The chain is built from TRBV6-2 or TRBV6-3 and TRBJ2-1; D is unresolved. The V gene's germline CDR1 is MNHEY and CDR2 SVGEGT. Trimming cost V 4 bases and J 3 bases, with 4 bases left between them. This CDR3 has 12 residues.

The rearrangement joins TRBV12-3 or TRBV12-4 to TRBJ1-2; TRBD1 is a possible D gene (5 bases). V lost 8 bases and J 8 bases, leaving 18 bases between the germline ends. This CDR3 region has 13 residues. CDR3 sequence: CASSFKGIGGYTF. DNA of the CDR3: TGTGCCAGCTCCTTCAAGGGGATAGGGGGCTACACCTTC.

The V gene is TRBV7-9, the J gene TRBJ2-5, with 8 bases aligning to TRBD2. V gave up 5 bases and J gave up 4 bases; unmatched junction bases: 6. This CDR3 contains 14 residues. The germline CDR1 and CDR2 sequences are SEHNR and FQNEAQ (reference sequence). The CDR3 DNA reads as TGTGCCAGCAGCGGTACTAGCGGCGTAGAGACCCAGTACTTC. Protein: CASSGTSGVETQYF.

J is TRBJ1-1 and V is TRBV6-5; TRBD1 agrees at 10 bases. With V trimmed by 6 bases and J by 4 bases, 5 bases remained unmatched. Germline V gene sequence: CDR1 MNHEY, CDR2 SVGAGI. There are 14 residues in the CDR3. CDR3 sequence reads: CASRRTGGSTEAFF. In DNA, the CDR3 is TGTGCCAGCAGGCGGACAGGGGGGTCCACTGAAGCTTTCTTT.

The rearrangement joins TRBV25-1 to TRBJ1-2, with 8 bases that match TRBD1. This CDR3 spans 16 amino acids. After removal of 2 bases from V and 3 bases from J, the junction contained 8 bases not matched to a gene. CDR1 MGHDK and CDR2 SYGVNS come from the germline V gene. This CDR3 reads CASSEDRGLRDYGYTF. The CDR3 DNA reads TGTGCCAGCAGTGAAGACAGGGGCCTTAGAGACTATGGCTACACCTTC.

The V call is TRBV27, the J call TRBJ1-2; D perhaps matches TRBD1 (5 bases). V lost 7 bases and J lost 3, with 12 bases in between. This CDR3 has 13 amino acids. Germline lookup yields CDR1 MNHEY and CDR2 SMNVEV (reference sequence). Here the CDR3 DNA reads TGTGCCAGCAAGCTCGGGGGAGACTATGGCTACACCTTC. Amino acids: CASKLGGDYGYTF.

The genes are TRBV20-1 and TRBJ1-4; D is perhaps TRBD1 (5 bases). The CDR3 sequence is 14 residues long. The V gene lost 3 bases and the J gene lost 7 bases, with 15 bases spanning the gap. Germline values: CDR1 DFQATT, CDR2 SNEGSKA (reference sequence). The CDR3 DNA is TGCAGTGCTAGTGGCAGGGTCGTCGGTGAAAAACTGTTTTTT. Protein: CSASGRVVGEKLFF.

The chain has TRBV29-1 and TRBJ2-5; 13 bases are a match to TRBD2. The CDR3 runs 17 residues. The germline V gene encodes CDR1 SQVTM and CDR2 ANQGSEA. Trimming at V came to 0 bases and at J to 5 bases, leaving 9 bases not matched to a gene. The CDR3 loop is CSVEDGVTSGGAETQYF. In DNA, the CDR3 is TGCAGCGTTGAAGATGGGGTTACTAGCGGGGGGGCGGAGACCCAGTACTTC.

The chain combines TRBV9 with TRBJ1-3, with 7 bases aligning to TRBD1. V shed 4 bases, J shed 4 bases, and the junction held 8 bases outside the gene matches. Germline loops: CDR1 SGDLS, CDR2 YYNGEE. The CDR3 is 15 residues long. CDR3: CASSLRTGQGNTIYF. CDR3 sequence (DNA): TGTGCCAGCAGCCTACGGACAGGCCAGGGAAACACCATATATTTT.

J is TRBJ1-5 and V is TRBV4-3; D unclear. With 0 bases removed from V and 2 bases from J, the gap between germline ends came to 14 bases. In germline, CDR1 is LGHNA, CDR2 YSLEER. The CDR3 extends over 17 amino acids. CDR3 bases: TGCGCCAGCAGCCAAGAAACTGTGGGCAAAGGCAATCAGCCCCAGCATTTT. Translating it yields CASSQETVGKGNQPQHF.

V usage is TRBV5-1 and J usage is TRBJ2-7; 7 bases are a match to TRBD2. This CDR3 spans 16 amino acids. The V gene's germline CDR1 is SGHRS and CDR2 YFSETQ. Losses at the gene ends were 3 bases for V and 3 bases for J; bases not matched to a gene: 12. The CDR3 DNA sequence: TGCGCCAGCAGCTACGGGGGGAGAACGTATGACTACGAGCAGTACTTC. As protein: CASSYGGRTYDYEQYF.

The chain employs TRBV6-1 and TRBJ2-3; possibly TRBD2 for D (6 bases). The CDR3 spans 18 residues. The germline V and J ends were trimmed by 4 bases and 0 bases, with 20 bases remaining between them. In germline, CDR1 is MNHNS, CDR2 SASEGT. The CDR3 bases are TGTGCCAGCAGTGGACAGCGTGGGGGGAATCCTAGCACAGATACGCAGTATTTT. It encodes CASSGQRGGNPSTDTQYF.

A single count supports this clone. This rearrangement joins TRBV5-1 to TRBJ2-1, with D possibly TRBD2 on 5 matching bases. The CDR3 totals 14 residues. The V gene lost 1 base and the J gene lost 4 bases, with 9 bases spanning the gap. The germline gives CDR1 SGHRS, CDR2 YFSETQ. CDR3 bases: TGCGCCAGCAGCTTGTTATCGGGGTACAATGAGCAGTTCTTC. This encodes CASSLLSGYNEQFF.

The chain has TRBV25-1 and TRBJ1-4, with 7 positions matching TRBD1. Germline CDR1 MGHDK, CDR2 SYGVNS. This CDR3 has 18 amino acids. V was pared by 6 bases and J by 0 bases, with 13 bases of the junction left unmatched. The CDR3: CASSAPPGGPPTNEKLFF. In nucleotides, the CDR3 is TGTGCCAGCAGCGCGCCCCCAGGGGGGCCTCCAACTAATGAAAAACTGTTTTTT. Full variable domain (missing parts from reference TRBV25-1 and TRBJ1-4): EADIYQTPRYLVIGTGKKITLECSQTMGHDKMYWYQQDPGMELHLIHYSYGVNSTEKGDLSSESTVSRIRTEHFPLTLESARPSHTSQYLCASSAPPGGPPTNEKLFFGSGTQLSVL.

The chain joins TRBV15 to TRBJ2-1; D may be TRBD2 (6 bases). Germline lookup yields CDR1 LNHNV and CDR2 YYDKDF (reference sequence). Trimming removed 0 bases at V and 9 bases at J, with 18 bases between. CDR3 size: 16 residues. CDR3 loop: CATSRDSQGLAAEQFF. The CDR3 nucleotides read TGTGCCACCAGCAGAGATAGCCAGGGACTCGCTGCTGAGCAGTTCTTC. The full variable domain, in which reference TRBV15 and TRBJ2-1 provide the parts outside the CDR3, is DAMVIQNPRYQVTQFGKPVTLSCSQTLNHNVMYWYQQKSSQAPKLLFHYYDKDFNNEADTPDNFQSRRPNTSFCFLDIRSPGLGDTAMYLCATSRDSQGLAAEQFFGPGTRLTVL.

V usage is TRBV11-2 and J usage is TRBJ2-7; D is unclear. The germline V gene has CDR1 SGHAT and CDR2 FQNNGV. The CDR3 totals 13 residues. The ends were cut back, 0 bases at V and 2 bases at J, with 5 bases in the middle. The CDR3 DNA sequence: TGTGCCAGCAGCTTAGAGGAGACCTACGAGCAGTACTTC. Encoded protein: CASSLEETYEQYF. Combining the CDR3 with reference TRBV11-2 and TRBJ2-7 gives the whole variable domain EAGVAQSPRYKIIEKRQSVAFWCNPISGHATLYWYQQILGQGPKLLIQFQNNGVVDDSQLPKDRFSAERLKGVDSTLKIQPAKLEDSAVYLCASSLEETYEQYFGPGTRLTVT.